These T cell receptor beta chains were read from a single sample in a study of shared clonotypes between healthy human individuals. Repertoires were generated with immunoSEQ multiplex PCR, while TCRdb's copy carries only in-frame clones and drops some. The sample records millions of clones, roughly nine tenths being singletons. The sequenced material came from naive CD4+ T cells sorted from blood. These receptors all stem from a man aged 18 to 29 in good health. Each CDR3 is given with its conserved first and last residue. D genes are given only for firm matches. Clone sizes are given selectively: once, few, many, or a class where the clone is expanded.

V: TRBV10-2; D: TRBD2; J: TRBJ2-5; size: -; CDR3: CAGMTSVETQYF; DNA: TGCGCCGGAATGACTAGCGTGGAGACCCAGTACTTC
V: TRBV18; D: TRBD2; J: TRBJ2-2; size: -; CDR3: CASSPPTSGANTGELFF; DNA: TGTGCCAGCTCACCACCGACTAGCGGAGCGAACACCGGGGAGCTGTTTTTT
V: TRBV11-3; D: -; J: TRBJ1-5; size: -; CDR3: CASSLAPIGTVGGNQPQHF; DNA: TGTGCCAGCAGCTTAGCCCCTATTGGGACCGTTGGAGGCAATCAGCCCCAGCATTTT
V: TRBV7-2; D: -; J: TRBJ2-2; size: once; CDR3: CASGRDSWELFF; DNA: TGTGCCAGCGGCCGCGATAGCTGGGAGCTGTTTTTT
V: TRBV5-1; D: -; J: TRBJ2-5; size: -; CDR3: CASSLGAGAYQETQYF; DNA: TGCGCCAGCAGCTTGGGGGCGGGCGCATACCAAGAGACCCAGTACTTC
V: TRBV27; D: -; J: TRBJ1-3; size: -; CDR3: CASSSVNSGNTIYF; DNA: TGTGCCAGCAGTTCGGTTAACTCTGGAAACACCATATATTTT
V: TRBV10-1; D: -; J: TRBJ1-4; size: -; CDR3: CASSESADCNEKLFF; DNA: TGCGCCAGCAGTGAGTCGGCGGATTGCAATGAAAAACTGTTTTTT
V: TRBV30; D: TRBD1; J: TRBJ2-7; size: -; CDR3: CAWTGTGQPYEQYF; DNA: TGTGCCTGGACCGGGACAGGGCAGCCCTACGAGCAGTACTTC
V: TRBV2; D: -; J: TRBJ1-1; size: few; CDR3: CASSDPYQGRTEAFF; DNA: TGTGCCAGCAGTGACCCCTACCAGGGTCGGACTGAAGCTTTCTTT
V: TRBV18; D: -; J: TRBJ2-5; size: -; CDR3: CASSPGAAQETQYF; DNA: TGTGCCAGCTCACCAGGGGCCGCCCAAGAGACCCAGTACTTC
V: TRBV10-2; D: -; J: TRBJ2-1; size: once; CDR3: CASSEWDSPGYEQFF; DNA: TGCGCCAGCAGTGAGTGGGACTCCCCGGGCTACGAGCAGTTCTTC
V: TRBV10-3; D: -; J: TRBJ2-1; size: -; CDR3: CAIQTIGNEQFF; DNA: TGTGCCATCCAGACGATAGGGAATGAGCAGTTCTTC
V: TRBV7-8; D: TRBD2; J: TRBJ2-3; size: once; CDR3: CASSLGRTSGTTDTQYF; DNA: TGTGCCAGCAGCTTAGGTCGCACTAGCGGGACCACAGATACGCAGTATTTT
V: TRBV30; D: -; J: TRBJ1-6; size: -; CDR3: CAWSVWGHRSYNSPLHF; DNA: TGTGCCTGGAGTGTATGGGGACACCGCTCCTATAATTCACCCCTCCACTTT
V: TRBV5-4; D: TRBD2; J: TRBJ2-2; size: once; CDR3: CASSPGTSGKIGELFF; DNA: TGTGCCAGCAGCCCGGGGACTAGCGGGAAGATCGGGGAGCTGTTTTTT
V: TRBV25-1; D: -; J: TRBJ2-2; size: -; CDR3: CASTGPGLGDTGELFF; DNA: TGTGCCAGCACCGGACCGGGCCTTGGGGACACCGGGGAGCTGTTTTTT
V: TRBV30; D: TRBD2; J: TRBJ2-7; size: -; CDR3: CAWSVPGSGLSYEQYF; DNA: TGTGCCTGGAGTGTACCCGGTAGCGGGTTATCATACGAGCAGTACTTC
V: TRBV19; D: -; J: TRBJ1-5; size: -; CDR3: CASSSEGPTSQPQHF; DNA: TGTGCCAGTAGTAGCGAGGGACCGACAAGCCAGCCCCAGCATTTT
V: TRBV5-1; D: TRBD1; J: TRBJ1-2; size: -; CDR3: CASSSGTVLVYGYTF; DNA: TGCGCCAGCAGCTCCGGGACAGTTCTGGTTTATGGCTACACCTTC
V: TRBV23-1; D: -; J: TRBJ2-5; size: -; CDR3: CASSLQGFQETQYF; DNA: TGCGCCAGCAGTCTACAGGGCTTCCAAGAGACCCAGTACTTC
V: TRBV6-1; D: -; J: TRBJ2-1; size: -; CDR3: CASSEGGSYNEQFF; DNA: TGTGCCAGCAGTGAAGGCGGGTCCTACAATGAGCAGTTCTTC
V: TRBV30; D: -; J: TRBJ2-7; size: -; CDR3: CAWSVGYEQYF; DNA: TGTGCCTGGAGTGTTGGGTACGAGCAGTACTTC
V: TRBV11-3; D: -; J: TRBJ1-6; size: once; CDR3: CASSSYNSPLHF; DNA: TGTGCCAGCAGCTCGTATAATTCACCCCTCCACTTT
V: TRBV5-6; D: -; J: TRBJ1-3; size: -; CDR3: CASSFYISGNTIYF; DNA: TGTGCCAGCAGCTTTTACATATCTGGAAACACCATATATTTT
V: TRBV19; D: TRBD1; J: TRBJ1-2; size: once; CDR3: CASSTGTGSHYGYTF; DNA: TGTGCCAGTAGTACCGGGACAGGCTCACACTATGGCTACACCTTC
V: TRBV19; D: -; J: TRBJ1-2; size: -; CDR3: CASSPGVYGYTF; DNA: TGTGCCAGTAGCCCCGGGGTCTATGGCTACACCTTC
V: TRBV28; D: TRBD1; J: TRBJ1-3; size: -; CDR3: CASSLRQGVRNTIYF; DNA: TGTGCCAGCAGTTTAAGGCAGGGGGTAAGAAACACCATATATTTT
V: TRBV15; D: TRBD2; J: TRBJ2-3; size: -; CDR3: CATSRAERGDTDTQYF; DNA: TGTGCCACCAGCAGAGCCGAGCGGGGAGACACAGATACGCAGTATTTT
V: TRBV11-2; D: -; J: TRBJ2-1; size: -; CDR3: CASSLDGTLGGGDEQFF; DNA: TGTGCCAGCAGCTTAGACGGTACGTTGGGAGGCGGGGATGAGCAGTTCTTC
V: TRBV29-1; D: -; J: TRBJ1-4; size: once; CDR3: CSVAGANEKLFF; DNA: TGCAGCGTTGCGGGTGCAAATGAAAAACTGTTTTTT
V: TRBV5-3; D: -; J: TRBJ2-5; size: -; CDR3: CASPSRQETQYF; DNA: TGTGCCAGTCCTAGCAGGCAAGAGACCCAGTACTTC
V: TRBV19; D: -; J: TRBJ1-1; size: -; CDR3: CASSIRGQNTEAFF; DNA: TGTGCCAGTAGTATTCGAGGGCAGAACACTGAAGCTTTCTTT
V: TRBV6-1; D: -; J: TRBJ1-2; size: -; CDR3: CASIGASVKGYTF; DNA: TGTGCCAGCATCGGAGCGTCGGTCAAGGGCTACACCTTC
V: TRBV5-6; D: TRBD1; J: TRBJ2-2; size: -; CDR3: CASSFAAGTGGELFF; DNA: TGTGCCAGCAGCTTCGCGGCAGGGACAGGCGGGGAGCTGTTTTTT
V: TRBV19; D: -; J: TRBJ1-5; size: -; CDR3: CASIGPNNQPQHF; DNA: TGTGCCAGTATAGGGCCTAATAATCAGCCCCAGCATTTT
V: TRBV18; D: -; J: TRBJ2-5; size: -; CDR3: CASSRTLARETQYF; DNA: TGTGCCAGCTCACGGACTTTGGCTCGGGAGACCCAGTACTTC
V: TRBV5-1; D: -; J: TRBJ2-5; size: -; CDR3: CASSLSETQYF; DNA: TGCGCCAGCAGCTTGAGCGAGACCCAGTACTTC
V: TRBV28; D: TRBD1; J: TRBJ1-5; size: -; CDR3: CASRLQGVNQPQHF; DNA: TGTGCCAGCAGACTCCAGGGGGTTAATCAGCCCCAGCATTTT
V: TRBV11-2; D: -; J: TRBJ2-5; size: -; CDR3: CASSLGGVVETQYF; DNA: TGTGCCAGCAGCTTAGGAGGGGTAGTAGAGACCCAGTACTTC
V: TRBV7-9; D: -; J: TRBJ2-3; size: -; CDR3: CASSLSTGTDTQYF; DNA: TGTGCCAGCAGCTTATCGACTGGCACAGATACGCAGTATTTT
V: TRBV7-2; D: -; J: TRBJ2-7; size: -; CDR3: CASSLEAGYAYEQYF; DNA: TGTGCCAGCAGCTTAGAGGCGGGGTACGCCTACGAGCAGTACTTC
V: TRBV2; D: -; J: TRBJ2-3; size: -; CDR3: CASLSWAGPTDTQYF; DNA: TGTGCCAGCCTCTCATGGGCGGGACCCACAGATACGCAGTATTTT
V: TRBV5-1; D: TRBD1; J: TRBJ2-5; size: -; CDR3: CASSLRTGVQETQYF; DNA: TGCGCCAGCAGCTTGCGGACAGGGGTCCAGGAGACCCAGTACTTC
V: TRBV19; D: -; J: TRBJ2-3; size: -; CDR3: CASAGAHTDTQYF; DNA: TGTGCCAGTGCGGGGGCCCACACAGATACGCAGTATTTT
V: TRBV6-5; D: -; J: TRBJ2-2; size: -; CDR3: CASRTVNTGELFF; DNA: TGTGCCTCCCGGACTGTGAACACCGGGGAGCTGTTTTTT
V: TRBV6-5; D: -; J: TRBJ1-2; size: -; CDR3: CASSYNDGYGYTF; DNA: TGTGCCAGCAGTTATAACGACGGCTATGGCTACACCTTC
V: TRBV30; D: -; J: TRBJ2-2; size: -; CDR3: CAWNSGVDTGELFF; DNA: TGTGCCTGGAATTCGGGAGTGGACACCGGGGAGCTGTTTTTT
V: TRBV6-1; D: TRBD2; J: TRBJ2-7; size: -; CDR3: CASSDGSGGAYEQYF; DNA: TGTGCCAGCAGTGACGGAAGCGGGGGGGCCTACGAGCAGTACTTC
V: TRBV28; D: -; J: TRBJ1-4; size: -; CDR3: CASSSPGETANEKLFF; DNA: TGTGCCAGCAGTTCACCAGGGGAGACAGCTAATGAAAAACTGTTTTTT
V: TRBV5-1; D: -; J: TRBJ1-5; size: -; CDR3: CASSLMGEGQPQHF; DNA: TGCGCCAGCAGCTTGATGGGGGAGGGACAGCCCCAGCATTTT
V: TRBV10-3; D: TRBD1; J: TRBJ1-6; size: few; CDR3: CAIRGGEYNSPLHF; DNA: TGTGCCATCCGAGGGGGCGAGTATAATTCACCCCTCCACTTT
V: TRBV7-6; D: -; J: TRBJ1-1; size: -; CDR3: CASSLDGGGMNTEAFF; DNA: TGTGCCAGCAGCTTAGACGGGGGCGGTATGAACACTGAAGCTTTCTTT
V: TRBV6-5; D: TRBD1; J: TRBJ1-2; size: -; CDR3: CASSYLTGAEGYTF; DNA: TGTGCCAGCAGTTACTTGACAGGGGCGGAGGGCTACACCTTC
V: TRBV27; D: TRBD2; J: TRBJ2-1; size: -; CDR3: CASSLSGGANNEQFF; DNA: TGTGCCAGCAGTCTTAGCGGGGGGGCAAACAATGAGCAGTTCTTC
V: TRBV14; D: TRBD1; J: TRBJ2-5; size: -; CDR3: CASSHWDRVGETQYF; DNA: TGTGCCAGCAGCCACTGGGACAGGGTGGGAGAGACCCAGTACTTC